The subject of this entry is one T cell receptor (beta chain). Antigen unknown. These data belong to a study of graft-versus-host responses after intestinal transplantation. On the study more broadly: Multivisceral, liver-intestinal, or isolated intestinal grafts were transplanted into recipients. Study-level points and caveats: Marrow from the recipient contained GvH clones, some of which had appeared first in ileum or blood.

This CDR3 is 13 amino acids long. From germline, CDR1 is SQVTM and CDR2 ANQGSEA. Deletions cut 3 bases from V and 1 base from J, with 9 bases between. Clones were sequenced by immunoSEQ multiplex PCR, and TCRdb holds only the in-frame ones, with some missing. This sample yields tens of thousands of clones, of which 70% to 90% are seen a single time; approximately 1.5% belongs to the top ten. This chain connects TRBV29-1 to TRBJ1-2; D unclear. The sequence was collected from a human patient who received an intestinal transplant, so some T cells may come from the graft donor. Material: PBMCs, obtained 26 days after transplant. The DNA of the CDR3 is TGCAGCGTTGAGCCTGACATTAACTATGGCTACACCTTC. Its translation: CSVEPDINYGYTF.